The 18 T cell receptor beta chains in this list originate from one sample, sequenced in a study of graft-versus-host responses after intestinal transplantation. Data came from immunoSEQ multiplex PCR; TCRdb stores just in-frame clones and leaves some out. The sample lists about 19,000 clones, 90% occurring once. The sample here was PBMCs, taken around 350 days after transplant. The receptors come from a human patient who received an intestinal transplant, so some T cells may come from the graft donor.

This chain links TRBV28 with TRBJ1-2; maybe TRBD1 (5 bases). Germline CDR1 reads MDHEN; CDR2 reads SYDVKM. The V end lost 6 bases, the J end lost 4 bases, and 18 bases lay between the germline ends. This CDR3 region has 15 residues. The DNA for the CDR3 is TGTGCCAGCAGGGACACCCATCAGGGAGGCTATGGCTACACCTTC. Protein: CASRDTHQGGYGYTF.

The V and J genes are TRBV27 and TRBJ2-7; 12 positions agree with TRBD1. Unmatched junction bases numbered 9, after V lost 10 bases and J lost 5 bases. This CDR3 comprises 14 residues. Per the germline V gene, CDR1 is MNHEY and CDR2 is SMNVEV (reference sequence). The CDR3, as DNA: TGTGCCACCGCGGGGACAGGGGGCTTGAACGAGCAGTACTTC. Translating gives CATAGTGGLNEQYF.

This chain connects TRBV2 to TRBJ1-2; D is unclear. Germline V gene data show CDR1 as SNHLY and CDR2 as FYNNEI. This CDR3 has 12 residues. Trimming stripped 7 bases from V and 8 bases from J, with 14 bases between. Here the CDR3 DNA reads TGTGCCAGCACCAGACGGACCCTGGGCTACACCTTC. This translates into CASTRRTLGYTF.

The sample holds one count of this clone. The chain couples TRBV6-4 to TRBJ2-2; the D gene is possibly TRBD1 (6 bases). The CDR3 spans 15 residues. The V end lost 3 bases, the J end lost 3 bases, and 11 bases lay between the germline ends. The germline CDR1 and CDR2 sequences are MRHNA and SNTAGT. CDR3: CASSEGARDTGELFF. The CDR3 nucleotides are TGTGCCAGCAGTGAGGGGGCGCGGGACACCGGGGAGCTGTTTTTT.

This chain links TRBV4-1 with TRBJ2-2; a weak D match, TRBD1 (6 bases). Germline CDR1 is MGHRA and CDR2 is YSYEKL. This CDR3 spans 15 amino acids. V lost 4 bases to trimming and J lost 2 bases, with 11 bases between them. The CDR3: CASSRGRGNTGELFF. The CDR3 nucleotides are TGCGCCAGCAGCCGTGGCAGGGGAAACACCGGGGAGCTGTTTTTT.

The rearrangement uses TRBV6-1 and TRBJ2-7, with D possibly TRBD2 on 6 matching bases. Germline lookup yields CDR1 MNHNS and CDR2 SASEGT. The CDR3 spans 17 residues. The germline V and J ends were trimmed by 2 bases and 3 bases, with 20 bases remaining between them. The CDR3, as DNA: TGTGCCAGCAGTGAAAACGGGCCTTGGAGGGCTCGCTACGAGCAGTACTTC. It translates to CASSENGPWRARYEQYF.

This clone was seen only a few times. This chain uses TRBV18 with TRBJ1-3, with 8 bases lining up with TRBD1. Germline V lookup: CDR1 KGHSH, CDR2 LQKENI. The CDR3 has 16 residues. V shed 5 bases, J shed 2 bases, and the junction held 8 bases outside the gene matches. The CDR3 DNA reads TGTGCCAGCTCAATTGGGACAGGTACTGCTGGAAACACCATATATTTT. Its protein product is CASSIGTGTAGNTIYF.

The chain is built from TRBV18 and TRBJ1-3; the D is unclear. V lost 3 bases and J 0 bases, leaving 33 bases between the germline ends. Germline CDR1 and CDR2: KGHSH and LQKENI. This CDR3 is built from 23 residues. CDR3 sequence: CASSPPAAGRGGGQSSSGNTIYF. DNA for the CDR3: TGTGCCAGCTCACCCCCGGCGGCAGGACGCGGCGGCGGGCAAAGCTCCTCTGGAAACACCATATATTTT. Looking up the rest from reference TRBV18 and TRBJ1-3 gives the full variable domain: NAGVMQNPRHLVRRRGQEARLRCSPMKGHSHVYWYRQLPEEGLKFMVYLQKENIIDESGMPKERFSAEFPKEGPSILRIQQVVRGDSAAYFCASSPPAAGRGGGQSSSGNTIYFGEGSWLTVV.

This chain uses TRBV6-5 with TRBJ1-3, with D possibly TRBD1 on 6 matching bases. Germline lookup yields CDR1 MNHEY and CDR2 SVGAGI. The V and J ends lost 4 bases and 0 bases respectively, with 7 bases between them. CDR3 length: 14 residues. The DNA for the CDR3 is TGTGCCAGCAGTTCGGGACACTCTGGAAACACCATATATTTT. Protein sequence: CASSSGHSGNTIYF.

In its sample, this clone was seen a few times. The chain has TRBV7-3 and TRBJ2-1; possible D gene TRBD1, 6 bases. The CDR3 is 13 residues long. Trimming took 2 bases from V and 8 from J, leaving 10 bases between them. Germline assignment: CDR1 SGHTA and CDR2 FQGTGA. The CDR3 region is CASSLFEGDEQFF. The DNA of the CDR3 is TGTGCCAGCAGCTTATTTGAGGGGGATGAGCAGTTCTTC.

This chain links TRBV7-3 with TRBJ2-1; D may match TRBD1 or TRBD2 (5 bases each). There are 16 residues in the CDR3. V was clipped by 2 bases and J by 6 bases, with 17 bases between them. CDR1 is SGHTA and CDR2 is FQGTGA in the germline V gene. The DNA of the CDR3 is TGTGCCAGCAGCTTATGGTCGGGGCAGGGCCCCAATGAGCAGTTCTTC. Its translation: CASSLWSGQGPNEQFF. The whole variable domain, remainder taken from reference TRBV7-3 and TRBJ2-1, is GAGVSQTPSNKVTEKGKYVELRCDPISGHTALYWYRQSLGQGPEFLIYFQGTGAADDSGLPNDRFFAVRPEGSVSTLKIQRTERGDSAVYLCASSLWSGQGPNEQFFGPGTRLTVL.

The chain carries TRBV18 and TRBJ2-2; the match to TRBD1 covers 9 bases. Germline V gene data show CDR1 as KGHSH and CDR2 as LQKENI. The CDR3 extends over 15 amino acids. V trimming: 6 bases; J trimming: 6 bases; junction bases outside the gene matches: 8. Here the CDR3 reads CASSAGTGSAGELFF. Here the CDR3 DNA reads TGTGCCAGCTCGGCCGGGACAGGGAGTGCCGGGGAGCTGTTTTTT.

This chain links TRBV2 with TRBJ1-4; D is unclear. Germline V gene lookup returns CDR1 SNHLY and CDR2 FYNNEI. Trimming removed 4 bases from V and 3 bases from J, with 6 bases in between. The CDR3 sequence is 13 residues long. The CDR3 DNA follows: TGTGCCAGCAGTGTACGACCTAATGAAAAACTGTTTTTT. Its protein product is CASSVRPNEKLFF.

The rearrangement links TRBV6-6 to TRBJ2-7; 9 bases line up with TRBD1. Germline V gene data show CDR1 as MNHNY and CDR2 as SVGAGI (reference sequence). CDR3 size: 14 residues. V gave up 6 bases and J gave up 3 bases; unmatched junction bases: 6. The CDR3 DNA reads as TGTGCCAGCAGACCCGGGACAGGGCTCTACGAGCAGTACTTC. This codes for CASRPGTGLYEQYF.

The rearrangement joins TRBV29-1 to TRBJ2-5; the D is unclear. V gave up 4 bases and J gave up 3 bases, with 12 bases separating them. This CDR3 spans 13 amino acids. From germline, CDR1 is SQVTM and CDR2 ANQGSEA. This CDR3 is CSVVPQTEETQYF. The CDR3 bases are TGCAGCGTTGTCCCACAGACCGAAGAGACCCAGTACTTC.

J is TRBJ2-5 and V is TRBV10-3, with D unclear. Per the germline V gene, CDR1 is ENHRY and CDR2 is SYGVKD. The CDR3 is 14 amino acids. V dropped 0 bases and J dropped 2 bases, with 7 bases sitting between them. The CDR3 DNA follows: TGTGCCATCAGTGAGTCGACTCGACAAGAGACCCAGTACTTC. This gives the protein CAISESTRQETQYF.

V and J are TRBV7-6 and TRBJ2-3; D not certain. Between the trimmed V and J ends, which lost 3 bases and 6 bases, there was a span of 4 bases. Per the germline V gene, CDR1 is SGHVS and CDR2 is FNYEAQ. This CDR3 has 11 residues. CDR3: CASSFGDTQYF. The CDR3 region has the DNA TGTGCCAGCAGCTTCGGGGATACGCAGTATTTT.

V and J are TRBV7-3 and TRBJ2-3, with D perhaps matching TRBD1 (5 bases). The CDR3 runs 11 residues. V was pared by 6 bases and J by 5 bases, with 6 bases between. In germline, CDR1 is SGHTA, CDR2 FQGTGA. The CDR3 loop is CASSRGDTQYF. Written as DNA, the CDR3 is TGTGCCAGCAGTAGGGGAGATACGCAGTATTTT.